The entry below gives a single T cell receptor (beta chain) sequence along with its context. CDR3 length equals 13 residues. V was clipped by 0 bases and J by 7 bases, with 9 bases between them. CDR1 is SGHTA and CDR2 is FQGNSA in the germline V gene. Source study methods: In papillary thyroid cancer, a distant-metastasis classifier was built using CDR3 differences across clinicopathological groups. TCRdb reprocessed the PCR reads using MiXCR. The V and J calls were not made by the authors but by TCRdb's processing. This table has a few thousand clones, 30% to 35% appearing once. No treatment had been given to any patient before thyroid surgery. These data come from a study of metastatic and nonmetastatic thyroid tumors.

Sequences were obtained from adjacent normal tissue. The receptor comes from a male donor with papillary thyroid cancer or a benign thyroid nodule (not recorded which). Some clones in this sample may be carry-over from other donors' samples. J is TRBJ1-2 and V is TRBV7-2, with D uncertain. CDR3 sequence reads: CASSLAGGSGYTF. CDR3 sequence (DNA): TGTGCCAGCAGCTTAGCCGGCGGGTCTGGCTACACCTTC.